The 15 T cell receptor beta chains given below trace back to one sample, sequenced in a study of CD8+ T cells in alopecia areata. Indicated treatment: oral pan-JAK inhibitor, 5-10 mg twice daily. cDNA prepared by RNA extraction and subsequent reverse transcription served as the template for sequencing. TCRdb's copy holds only in-frame clones and misses some; the assay was immunoSEQ multiplex PCR. The sample yields some 190,000 clones, around 60% seen once. This material consisted of CD4+ T cells sorted from blood, taken at week 4, from a patient treated with tofacitinib. The receptors were gathered from a human donor with alopecia areata.

This clone occurred a few times. Other nucleotide sequences from this sample produce the same CDR3. This chain uses TRBV29-1 with TRBJ2-5; tentative D call: TRBD1 (5 bases). This CDR3 contains 12 residues. CDR1 and CDR2 from the germline V gene are SQVTM and ANQGSEA. Trimming stripped 4 bases from V and 2 bases from J, with 8 bases between. CDR3 region: CSVGQGQETQYF. The CDR3 nucleotides read TGCAGCGTTGGCCAGGGTCAAGAGACCCAGTACTTC.

As regards this clone: In the same sample, other DNA sequences code for this CDR3. The genes are TRBV29-1 and TRBJ2-1; no clear D. V dropped 3 bases and J dropped 4 bases, with 7 bases sitting between them. Germline values: CDR1 SQVTM, CDR2 ANQGSEA. This CDR3 is 12 amino acids long. CDR3 protein: CSVDTAYNEQFF. CDR3 coding DNA: TGCAGCGTTGATACAGCTTACAATGAGCAGTTCTTC.

This rearrangement joins TRBV20-1 to TRBJ2-1; the D is unclear. The CDR3 length is 10 residues. Trimming took off 4 bases at V and 5 bases at J, with 3 bases between the two ends. Germline assignment: CDR1 DFQATT and CDR2 SNEGSKA (reference sequence). The CDR3 here is CSAMDNEQFF. CDR3 nucleotides: TGCAGTGCTATGGACAATGAGCAGTTCTTC.

This clone was counted between two and nine times. The chain is built from TRBV5-4 and TRBJ1-2, with D perhaps TRBD1 (6 bases). V was pared by 3 bases and J by 3 bases, with 9 bases between. The CDR3 spans 13 residues. The germline gives CDR1 SGHNT, CDR2 YYREEE (reference sequence). The CDR3 region has the DNA TGTGCCAGCAGCTCGGACAGTTACTATGGCTACACCTTC. Translating it yields CASSSDSYYGYTF.

The chain joins TRBV30 to TRBJ2-3; D perhaps matches TRBD1 (6 bases). V lost 4 bases and J lost 3, with 14 bases in between. This CDR3 has 14 amino acids. Germline V lookup: CDR1 GTSNPN, CDR2 SVGIG (reference sequence). In DNA form, the CDR3 reads TGTGCCTGGATGCAGGGGCGATTTACAGATACGCAGTATTTT. It codes for CAWMQGRFTDTQYF.

The genes are TRBV29-1 and TRBJ2-1, with no clear D. The CDR3 totals 13 residues. Per the germline V gene, CDR1 is SQVTM and CDR2 is ANQGSEA. V gave up 1 base and J gave up 3 bases, with 7 bases separating them. The CDR3 DNA reads TGCAGCGTTGAAGCGACTCGCTACAATGAGCAGTTCTTC. Its protein is CSVEATRYNEQFF.

The chain is built from TRBV4-1 and TRBJ2-5; D perhaps matches TRBD2 (5 bases). CDR1 and CDR2 (germline): MGHRA, YSYEKL. Deletions cut 3 bases from V and 5 bases from J, with 10 bases between. CDR3 length equals 13 residues. DNA of the CDR3: TGCGCCAGCAGCCACGAGGGTGGGGAGACCCAGTACTTC. Protein sequence: CASSHEGGETQYF.

This chain joins TRBV30 and TRBJ1-1; maybe TRBD1 (6 bases). Germline CDR1 reads GTSNPN; CDR2 reads SVGIG (reference sequence). V gave up 2 bases and J gave up 0 bases, with 7 bases separating them. The CDR3 contains 13 residues. The CDR3 DNA reads as TGTGCCTGGAGTCGGACAGTGAACACTGAAGCTTTCTTT. It translates to CAWSRTVNTEAFF.

The chain uses TRBV29-1 and TRBJ2-6, with TRBD1 as a possible D gene (6 bases). V was shortened by 6 bases and J by 0 bases, with 9 bases between the two germline ends. The CDR3 sequence is 14 residues long. Germline CDR1 SQVTM, CDR2 ANQGSEA. The CDR3 sequence: CSVADSSGANVLTF. The CDR3 coding sequence is TGCAGCGTAGCGGACAGCTCTGGGGCCAACGTCCTGACTTTC.

This clone was counted ten times or more. The gene calls are TRBV28 and TRBJ2-4; 9 bases align to TRBD1. Germline V gene data show CDR1 as MDHEN and CDR2 as SYDVKM. This CDR3 contains 15 residues. After removal of 5 bases from V and 9 bases from J, the junction contained 11 bases not matched to a gene. The CDR3 loop reads CASSPWTGAGVIQYF. The CDR3 DNA reads TGTGCCAGCAGTCCCTGGACAGGGGCAGGGGTCATTCAGTACTTC.

This rearrangement joins TRBV6-6 to TRBJ1-1; maybe TRBD1 (5 bases). Trimming took off 5 bases at V and 0 bases at J, with 7 bases between the two ends. Germline CDR1 MNHNY, CDR2 SVGAGI (reference sequence). The CDR3 is 13 amino acids. The CDR3 sequence: CASSRRVNTEAFF. DNA for the CDR3: TGTGCCAGCAGTCGCAGGGTGAACACTGAAGCTTTCTTT.

This clone was counted once. The chain couples TRBV25-1 to TRBJ2-5; 7 bases fit TRBD2. Germline CDR1 reads MGHDK; CDR2 reads SYGVNS. This CDR3 has 16 amino acids. V lost 8 bases, J lost 2 bases, and 14 bases stayed unmatched. CDR3: CASAALEAGIQETQYF. CDR3 bases: TGTGCCAGCGCCGCCCTTGAAGCGGGAATTCAAGAGACCCAGTACTTC.

V gene TRBV6-6 combines with J gene TRBJ2-7; D possibly corresponds to TRBD1 (6 bases). This CDR3 spans 16 amino acids. Germline CDR1 and CDR2: MNHNY and SVGAGI (reference sequence). Trimming stripped 5 bases from V and 2 bases from J, with 19 bases between. This CDR3 is CASSTEPTGVPYEQYF. The CDR3 DNA is TGTGCCAGCAGTACCGAACCGACAGGCGTTCCCTACGAGCAGTACTTC.

J is TRBJ2-1 and V is TRBV5-1; D remains ambiguous. CDR1 and CDR2 (germline): SGHRS, YFSETQ. The CDR3 consists of 14 residues. The V gene lost 0 bases and the J gene lost 0 bases, with 4 bases spanning the gap. In DNA, the CDR3 is TGCGCCAGCAGCTTGGCTGGCTCCTACAATGAGCAGTTCTTC. As protein: CASSLAGSYNEQFF.

CDR3: CASSAFGGALNTEAFF. The CDR3 DNA reads TGTGCCAGCAGCGCCTTTGGGGGGGCGTTGAACACTGAAGCTTTCTTT. The rearrangement joins TRBV9 to TRBJ1-1, with D possibly matching TRBD1 (6 bases). V was clipped by 3 bases and J by 0 bases, with 15 bases between them. This CDR3 contains 16 residues. Germline CDR1 and CDR2: SGDLS and YYNGEE.